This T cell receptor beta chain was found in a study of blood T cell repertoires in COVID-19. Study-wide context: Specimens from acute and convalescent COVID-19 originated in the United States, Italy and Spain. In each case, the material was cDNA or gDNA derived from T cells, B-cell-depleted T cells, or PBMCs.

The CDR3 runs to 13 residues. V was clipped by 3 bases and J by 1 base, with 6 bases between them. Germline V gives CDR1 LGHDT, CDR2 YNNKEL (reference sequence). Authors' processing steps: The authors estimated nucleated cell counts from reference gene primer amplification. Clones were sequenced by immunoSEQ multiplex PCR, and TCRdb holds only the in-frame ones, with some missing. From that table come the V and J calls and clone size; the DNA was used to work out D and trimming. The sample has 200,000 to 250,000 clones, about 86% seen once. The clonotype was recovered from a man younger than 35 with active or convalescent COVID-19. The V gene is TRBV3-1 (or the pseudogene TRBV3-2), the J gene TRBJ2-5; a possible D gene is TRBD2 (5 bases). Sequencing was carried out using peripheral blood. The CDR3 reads CASSHRGQETQYF. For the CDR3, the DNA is TGTGCCAGCAGCCACCGGGGCCAAGAGACCCAGTACTTC.